This T cell receptor beta chain appears in the sequencing data of a study of T cells in Graves' hyperthyroidism and ophthalmopathy. Regarding the study as a whole: Blood also held most thyroid clonotypes expanded beyond 0.001.

This clonotype was counted between two and nine times. Its antigen is still unknown. The germline V gene has CDR1 MDHEN and CDR2 SYDVKM. CDR3 length equals 12 residues. The V and J ends lost 8 bases and 5 bases respectively, with 12 bases between them. RNA transcripts gave rise to amplified TCR beta CDR3 regions. Carried out on the TCR CDR3, a first-round RT-PCR used the HTBI primer set. A single record per CDR3 protein comes from TCRdb applying MiXCR to the multiplex PCR reads. This sample has 400,000 or so distinct CDR3 sequences; over 11% occur once, and the top ten carry 25% to 30%. The sequence came from a man aged 50 to 59 with Graves' ophthalmopathy. The sample taken for sequencing was blood. V gene TRBV28 combines with J gene TRBJ1-1; D call uncertain. This chain's CDR3 is CASGFGGTEAFF. The CDR3 DNA reads as TGTGCCAGCGGCTTCGGAGGGACTGAAGCTTTCTTT.